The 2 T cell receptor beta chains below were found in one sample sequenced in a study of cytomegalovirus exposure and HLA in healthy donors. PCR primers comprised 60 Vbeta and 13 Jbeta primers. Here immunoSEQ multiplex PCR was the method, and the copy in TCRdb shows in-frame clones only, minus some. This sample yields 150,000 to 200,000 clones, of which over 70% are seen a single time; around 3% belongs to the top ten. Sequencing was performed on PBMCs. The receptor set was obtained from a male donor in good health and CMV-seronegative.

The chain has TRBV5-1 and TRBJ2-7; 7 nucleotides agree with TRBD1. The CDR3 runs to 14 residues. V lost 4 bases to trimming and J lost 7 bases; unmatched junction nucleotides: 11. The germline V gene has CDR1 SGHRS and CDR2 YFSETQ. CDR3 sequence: CASSLTTGVGEQYF. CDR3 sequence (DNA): TGCGCCAGCAGCCTAACTACAGGGGTGGGGGAGCAGTACTTC.

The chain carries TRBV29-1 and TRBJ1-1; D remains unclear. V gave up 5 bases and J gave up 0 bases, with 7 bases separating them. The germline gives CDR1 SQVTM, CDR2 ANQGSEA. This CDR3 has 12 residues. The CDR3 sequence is CSVKQMNTEAFF. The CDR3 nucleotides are TGCAGCGTTAAACAGATGAACACTGAAGCTTTCTTT.